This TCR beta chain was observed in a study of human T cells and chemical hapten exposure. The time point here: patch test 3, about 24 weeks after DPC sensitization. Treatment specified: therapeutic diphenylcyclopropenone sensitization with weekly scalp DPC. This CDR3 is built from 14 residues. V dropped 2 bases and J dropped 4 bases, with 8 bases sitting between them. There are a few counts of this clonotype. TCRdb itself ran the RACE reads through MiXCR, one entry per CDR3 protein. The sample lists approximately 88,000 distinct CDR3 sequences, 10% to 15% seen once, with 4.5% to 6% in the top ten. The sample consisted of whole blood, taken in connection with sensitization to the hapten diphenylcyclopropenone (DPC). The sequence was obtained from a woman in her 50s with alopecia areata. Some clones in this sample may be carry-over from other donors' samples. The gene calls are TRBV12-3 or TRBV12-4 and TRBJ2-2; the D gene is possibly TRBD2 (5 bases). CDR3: CASSLSGGTGELFF. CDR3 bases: TGTGCCAGCAGTTTATCCGGAGGCACCGGGGAGCTGTTTTTT.